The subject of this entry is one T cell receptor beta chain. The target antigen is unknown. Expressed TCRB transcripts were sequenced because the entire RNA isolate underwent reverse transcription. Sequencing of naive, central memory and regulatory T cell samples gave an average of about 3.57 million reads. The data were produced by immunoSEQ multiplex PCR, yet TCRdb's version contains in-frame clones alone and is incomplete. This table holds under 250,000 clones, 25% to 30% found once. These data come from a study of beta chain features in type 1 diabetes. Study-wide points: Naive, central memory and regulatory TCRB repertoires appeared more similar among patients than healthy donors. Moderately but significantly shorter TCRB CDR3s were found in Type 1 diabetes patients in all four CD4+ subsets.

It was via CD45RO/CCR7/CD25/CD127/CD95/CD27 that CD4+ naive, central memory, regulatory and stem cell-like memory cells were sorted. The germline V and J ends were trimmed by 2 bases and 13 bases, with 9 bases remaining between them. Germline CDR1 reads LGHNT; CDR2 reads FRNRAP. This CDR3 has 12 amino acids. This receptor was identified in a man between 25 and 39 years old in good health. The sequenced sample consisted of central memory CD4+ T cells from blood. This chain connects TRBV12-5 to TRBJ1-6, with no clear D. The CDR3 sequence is CASGLPRGPLHF. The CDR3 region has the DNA TGTGCTAGTGGTTTGCCGAGAGGGCCCCTCCACTTT.